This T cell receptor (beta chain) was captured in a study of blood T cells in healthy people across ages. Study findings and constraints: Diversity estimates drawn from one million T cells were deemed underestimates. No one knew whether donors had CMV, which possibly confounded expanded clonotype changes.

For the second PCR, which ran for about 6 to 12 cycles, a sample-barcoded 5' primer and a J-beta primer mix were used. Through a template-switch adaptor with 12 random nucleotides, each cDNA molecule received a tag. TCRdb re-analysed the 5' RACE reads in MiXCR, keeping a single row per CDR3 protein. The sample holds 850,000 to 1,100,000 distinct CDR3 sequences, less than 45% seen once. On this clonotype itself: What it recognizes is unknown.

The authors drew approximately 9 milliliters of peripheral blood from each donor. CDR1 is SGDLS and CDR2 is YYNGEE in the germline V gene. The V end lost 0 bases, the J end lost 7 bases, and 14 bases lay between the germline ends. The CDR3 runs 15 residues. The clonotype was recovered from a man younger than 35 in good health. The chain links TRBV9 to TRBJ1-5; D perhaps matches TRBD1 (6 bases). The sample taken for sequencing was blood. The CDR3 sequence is CASSVESGAGQPQHF. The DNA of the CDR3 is TGTGCCAGCAGCGTAGAATCGGGGGCCGGACAGCCCCAGCATTTT.